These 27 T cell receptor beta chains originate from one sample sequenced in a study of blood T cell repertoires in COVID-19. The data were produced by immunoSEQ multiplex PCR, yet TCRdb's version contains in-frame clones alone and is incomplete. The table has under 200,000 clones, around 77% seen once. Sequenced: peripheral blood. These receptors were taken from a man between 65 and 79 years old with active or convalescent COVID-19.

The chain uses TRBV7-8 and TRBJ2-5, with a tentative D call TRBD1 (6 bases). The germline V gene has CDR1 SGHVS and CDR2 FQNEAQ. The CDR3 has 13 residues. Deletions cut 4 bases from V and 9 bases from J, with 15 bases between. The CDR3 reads CASSSVEAGAQYF. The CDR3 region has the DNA TGTGCCAGCAGCTCAGTAGAAGCAGGGGCCCAGTACTTC.

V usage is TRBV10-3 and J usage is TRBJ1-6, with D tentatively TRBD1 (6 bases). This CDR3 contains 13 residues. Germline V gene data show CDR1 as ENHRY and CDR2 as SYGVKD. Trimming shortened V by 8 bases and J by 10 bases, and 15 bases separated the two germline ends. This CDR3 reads CAIAVRGGSPLHF. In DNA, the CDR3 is TGTGCCATCGCCGTCAGGGGCGGCTCACCCCTCCACTTT.

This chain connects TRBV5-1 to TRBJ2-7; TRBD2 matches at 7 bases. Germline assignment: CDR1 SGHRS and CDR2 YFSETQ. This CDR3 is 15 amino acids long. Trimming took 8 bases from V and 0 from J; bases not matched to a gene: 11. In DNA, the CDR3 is TGCGCCAGATCCCGACTAGCCGAAGACTCCTACGAGCAGTACTTC. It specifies CARSRLAEDSYEQYF.

The CDR3 nucleotides read TGTGCCAGCAGGCGAATTGACAGGGGTAATTCACCCCTCCACTTT. Translated: CASRRIDRGNSPLHF. The gene calls are TRBV27 and TRBJ1-6; TRBD1 aligns across 8 bases. Losses at the gene ends were 6 bases for V and 6 bases for J; bases not matched to a gene: 7. The V gene's germline CDR1 is MNHEY and CDR2 SMNVEV (reference sequence). The CDR3 covers 15 residues.

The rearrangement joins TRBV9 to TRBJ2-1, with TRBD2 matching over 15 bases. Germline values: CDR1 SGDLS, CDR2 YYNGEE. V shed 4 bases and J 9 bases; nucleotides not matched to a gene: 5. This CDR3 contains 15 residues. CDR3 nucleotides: TGTGCCAGCAGCTTCCCGGGACTAGCGGGGGGTGAGCAGTTCTTC. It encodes CASSFPGLAGGEQFF.

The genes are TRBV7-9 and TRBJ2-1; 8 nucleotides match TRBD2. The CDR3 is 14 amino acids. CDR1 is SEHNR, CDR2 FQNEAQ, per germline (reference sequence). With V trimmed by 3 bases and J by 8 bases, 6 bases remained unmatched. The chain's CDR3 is CASSFSTSADEQFF. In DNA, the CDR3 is TGTGCCAGCAGCTTCTCGACTAGCGCGGATGAGCAGTTCTTC.

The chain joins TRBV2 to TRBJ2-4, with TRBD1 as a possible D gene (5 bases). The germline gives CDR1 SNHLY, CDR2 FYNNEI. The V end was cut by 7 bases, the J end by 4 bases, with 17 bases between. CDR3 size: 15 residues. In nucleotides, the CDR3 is TGTGCCAGCACGGCAGATGGGGCCGTTAAAAACATTCAGTACTTC. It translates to CASTADGAVKNIQYF. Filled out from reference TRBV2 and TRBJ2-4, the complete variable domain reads EPEVTQTPSHQVTQMGQEVILRCVPISNHLYFYWYRQILGQKVEFLVSFYNNEISEKSEIFDDQFSVERPDGSNFTLKIRSTKLEDSAMYFCASTADGAVKNIQYFGAGTRLSVL.

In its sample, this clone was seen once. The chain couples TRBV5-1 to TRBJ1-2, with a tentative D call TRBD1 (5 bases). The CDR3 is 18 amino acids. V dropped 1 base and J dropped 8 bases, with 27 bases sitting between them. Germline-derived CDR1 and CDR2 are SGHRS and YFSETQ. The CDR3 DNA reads TGCGCCAGCAGCTTGCAGGCCAGGGCGGAACTGCATGGATGGGGCTACACCTTC. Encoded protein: CASSLQARAELHGWGYTF.

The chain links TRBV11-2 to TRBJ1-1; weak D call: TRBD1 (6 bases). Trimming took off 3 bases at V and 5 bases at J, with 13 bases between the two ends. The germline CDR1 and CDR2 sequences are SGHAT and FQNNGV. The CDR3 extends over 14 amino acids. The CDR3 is CASSLGAQQTEAFF. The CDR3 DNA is TGTGCCAGCAGCTTGGGGGCCCAACAGACTGAAGCTTTCTTT.

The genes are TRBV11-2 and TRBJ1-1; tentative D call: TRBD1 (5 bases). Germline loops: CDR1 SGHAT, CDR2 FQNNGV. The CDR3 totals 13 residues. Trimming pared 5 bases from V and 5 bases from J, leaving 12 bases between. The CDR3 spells CASSGGGGTEAFF. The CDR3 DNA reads TGTGCCAGCAGCGGAGGCGGGGGAACTGAAGCTTTCTTT. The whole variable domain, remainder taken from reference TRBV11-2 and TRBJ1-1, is EAGVAQSPRYKIIEKRQSVAFWCNPISGHATLYWYQQILGQGPKLLIQFQNNGVVDDSQLPKDRFSAERLKGVDSTLKIQPAKLEDSAVYLCASSGGGGTEAFFGQGTRLTVV.

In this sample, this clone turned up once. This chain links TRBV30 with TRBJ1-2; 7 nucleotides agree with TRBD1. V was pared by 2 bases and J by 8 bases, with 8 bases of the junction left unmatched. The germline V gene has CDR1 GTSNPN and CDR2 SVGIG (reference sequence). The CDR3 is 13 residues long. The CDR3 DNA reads TGTGCCTGGAGTCAAACAGGGGTAGGGGGCTACACCTTC. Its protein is CAWSQTGVGGYTF.

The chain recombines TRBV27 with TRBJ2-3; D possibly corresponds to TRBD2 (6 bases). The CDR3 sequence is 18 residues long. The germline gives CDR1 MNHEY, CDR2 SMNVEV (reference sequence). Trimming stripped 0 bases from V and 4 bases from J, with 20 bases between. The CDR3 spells CASSLSGPGLPGADTQYF. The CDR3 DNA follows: TGTGCCAGCAGTTTATCGGGGCCCGGACTACCGGGTGCAGATACGCAGTATTTT.

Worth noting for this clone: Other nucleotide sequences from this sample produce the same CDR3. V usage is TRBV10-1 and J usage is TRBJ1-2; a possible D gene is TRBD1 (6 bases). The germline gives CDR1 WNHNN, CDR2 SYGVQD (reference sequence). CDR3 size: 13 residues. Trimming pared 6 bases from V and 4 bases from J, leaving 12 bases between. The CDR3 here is CASSPGQFYGYTF. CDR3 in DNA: TGCGCCAGCAGCCCCGGACAGTTCTATGGCTACACCTTC.

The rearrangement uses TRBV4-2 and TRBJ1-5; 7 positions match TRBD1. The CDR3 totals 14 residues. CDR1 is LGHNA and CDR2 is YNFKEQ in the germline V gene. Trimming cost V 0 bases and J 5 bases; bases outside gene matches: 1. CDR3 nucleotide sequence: TGTGCCAGCAGCCAAGATCAGGGGGATCAGCCCCAGCATTTT. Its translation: CASSQDQGDQPQHF.

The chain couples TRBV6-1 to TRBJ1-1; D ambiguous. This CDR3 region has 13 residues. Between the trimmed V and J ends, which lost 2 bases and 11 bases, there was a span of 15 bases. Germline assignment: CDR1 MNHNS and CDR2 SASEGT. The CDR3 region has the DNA TGTGCCAGCAGTGAATATACCGCAGCGTGGGCTTTCTTT. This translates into CASSEYTAAWAFF.

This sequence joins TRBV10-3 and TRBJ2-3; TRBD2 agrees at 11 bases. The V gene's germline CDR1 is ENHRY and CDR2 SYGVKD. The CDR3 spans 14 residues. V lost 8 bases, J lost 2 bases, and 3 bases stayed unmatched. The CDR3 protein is CAIGTSGFTDTQYF. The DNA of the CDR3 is TGTGCCATCGGGACTAGCGGTTTCACAGATACGCAGTATTTT.

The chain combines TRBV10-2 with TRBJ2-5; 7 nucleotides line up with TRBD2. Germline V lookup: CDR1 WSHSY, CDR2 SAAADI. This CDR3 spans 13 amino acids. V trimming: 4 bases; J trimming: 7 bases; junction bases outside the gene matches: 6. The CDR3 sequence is CASSGAGAGTQYF. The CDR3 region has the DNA TGCGCCAGCAGTGGGGCGGGAGCGGGGACCCAGTACTTC.

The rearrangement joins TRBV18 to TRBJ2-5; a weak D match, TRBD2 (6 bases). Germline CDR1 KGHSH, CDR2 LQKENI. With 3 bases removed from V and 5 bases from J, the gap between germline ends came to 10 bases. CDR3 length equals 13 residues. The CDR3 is CASSPGSMETQYF. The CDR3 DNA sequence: TGTGCCAGCTCACCCGGGAGTATGGAGACCCAGTACTTC.

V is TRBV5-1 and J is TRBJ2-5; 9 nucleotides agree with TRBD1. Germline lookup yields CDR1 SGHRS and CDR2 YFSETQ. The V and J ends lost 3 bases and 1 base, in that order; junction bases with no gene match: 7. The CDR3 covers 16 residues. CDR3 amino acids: CASSSSQGAPQETQYF. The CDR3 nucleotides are TGCGCCAGCAGCTCATCACAGGGGGCACCCCAAGAGACCCAGTACTTC.

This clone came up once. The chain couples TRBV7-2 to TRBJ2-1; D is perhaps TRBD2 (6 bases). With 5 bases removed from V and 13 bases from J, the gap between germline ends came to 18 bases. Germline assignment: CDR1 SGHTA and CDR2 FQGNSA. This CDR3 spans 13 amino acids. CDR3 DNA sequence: TGTGCCAGCAGCGAGGCCACTAGCAGGTCTCAGTTCTTC. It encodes CASSEATSRSQFF.

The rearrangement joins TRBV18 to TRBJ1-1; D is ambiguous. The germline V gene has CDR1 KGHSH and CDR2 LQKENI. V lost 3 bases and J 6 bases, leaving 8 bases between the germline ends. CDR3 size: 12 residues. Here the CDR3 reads CASSPSRSEAFF. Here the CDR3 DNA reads TGTGCCAGCTCACCTTCCAGGTCTGAAGCTTTCTTT.

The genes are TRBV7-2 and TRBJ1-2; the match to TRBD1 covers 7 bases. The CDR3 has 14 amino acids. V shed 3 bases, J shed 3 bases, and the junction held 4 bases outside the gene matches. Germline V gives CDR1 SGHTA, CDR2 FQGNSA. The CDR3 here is CASSFGQVYYGYTF. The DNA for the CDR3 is TGTGCCAGCAGCTTTGGACAGGTCTACTATGGCTACACCTTC. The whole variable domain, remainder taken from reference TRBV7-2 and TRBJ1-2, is GAGVSQSPSNKVTEKGKDVELRCDPISGHTALYWYRQSLGQGLEFLIYFQGNSAPDKSGLPSDRFSAERTGGSVSTLTIQRTQQEDSAVYLCASSFGQVYYGYTFGSGTRLTVV.

The chain's CDR3 is CASSLSPTSGRPDTQYF. For the CDR3, the DNA is TGCGCCAGCAGCCTCTCCCCGACTAGCGGGAGGCCAGATACGCAGTATTTT. The chain recombines TRBV4-1 with TRBJ2-3; 13 nucleotides agree with TRBD2. CDR3 length: 17 residues. Germline CDR1 and CDR2: MGHRA and YSYEKL. V shed 4 bases and J 4 bases; nucleotides not matched to a gene: 8.

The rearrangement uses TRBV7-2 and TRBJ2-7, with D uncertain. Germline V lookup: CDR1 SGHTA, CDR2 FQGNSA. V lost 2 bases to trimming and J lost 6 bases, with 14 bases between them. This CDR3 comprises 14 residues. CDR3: CASSLSSRLIEQYF. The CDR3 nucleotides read TGTGCCAGCAGCTTAAGTTCTAGATTGATCGAGCAGTACTTC.

CDR3 region: CASRRYNEQFF. CDR3 in DNA: TGTGCCAGCAGGAGATACAATGAGCAGTTCTTC. The chain uses TRBV2 and TRBJ2-1; D is unclear. V was pared by 6 bases and J by 4 bases, with 4 bases between. CDR1 is SNHLY, CDR2 FYNNEI, per germline. The CDR3 sequence is 11 residues long.

DNA for the CDR3: TGTGCCAGCTCACGTACAGGGCCTGAAGCTTTCTTT. Translated, it gives CASSRTGPEAFF. The chain has TRBV18 and TRBJ1-1, with D possibly being TRBD1 (6 bases). The CDR3 extends over 12 amino acids. Trimming took off 4 bases at V and 6 bases at J, with 9 bases between the two ends. CDR1 and CDR2 (germline): KGHSH, LQKENI.

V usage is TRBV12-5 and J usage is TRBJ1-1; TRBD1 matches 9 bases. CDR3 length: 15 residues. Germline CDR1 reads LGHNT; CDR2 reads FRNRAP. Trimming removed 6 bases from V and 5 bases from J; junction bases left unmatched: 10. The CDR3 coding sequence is TGTGCTAGTGGACGATCGACAGGGGGTAGGACTGAAGCTTTCTTT. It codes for CASGRSTGGRTEAFF.